This TCR beta chain was found in a study of CD8 T cells in Susac syndrome. With random hexamers, 0.5 to 1 ug RNA was reverse transcribed. The amplification used immunoSEQ multiplex PCR on TCR beta CDR3; it spanned 54 Vbeta and 13 Jbeta. TCRdb re-called the immunoSEQ multiplex PCR reads through MiXCR, storing one row per CDR3 protein. The sample lists 200,000 or so distinct CDR3 sequences, over 90% seen once, with around 0.085% in the top ten. There are 15 residues in the CDR3. The germline V and J ends were trimmed by 0 bases and 3 bases, with 14 bases remaining between them. Per germline, CDR1 GTSNPN and CDR2 SVGIG (reference sequence). Negative isolation yielded CD8+ and CD4+ T cells; FACS enriched TEMRA cells.

This receptor was obtained from a human donor with multiple sclerosis. V usage is TRBV30 and J usage is TRBJ2-5; D uncertain. Sequencing used CD4+ T cells from PBMCs. CDR3 protein: CAWSVLELVEETQYF. The CDR3 bases are TGTGCCTGGAGTGTTCTCGAGTTAGTGGAAGAGACCCAGTACTTC.